These 14 T cell receptor beta chains came from one sample sequenced in a study of T cell clonality in common variable immunodeficiency. Overall study findings and caveats: In common variable immunodeficiency, TCR beta chains reportedly carried fewer deletions and N-nucleotide insertions.

The assay was immunoSEQ multiplex PCR, and TCRdb's table has in-frame clones only and misses some. Listed for the sample are 30,000 to 40,000 clones, none seen a single time. Their specific antigens are unknown. The sequenced sample consisted of peripheral blood mononuclear cells. The receptors were gathered from a human donor with common variable immunodeficiency.

In its sample, this clone was seen a few times. The read comes to an end 3 residues before the CDR3 does, leaving the germline J gene to fill in the end. The chain links TRBV7-2 to TRBJ2-3; perhaps TRBD2 as D (6 bases). There are 14 residues in the CDR3. CDR1 SGHTA and CDR2 FQGNSA come from the germline V gene. With 5 bases removed from V and 2 bases from J, the gap between germline ends came to 11 bases. This CDR3 reads CASSTDYATDTQYF. The CDR3 bases that were read are TGTGCCAGCAGCACGGACTATGCCACAGATACG. The full variable domain, rest sourced from reference TRBV7-2 and TRBJ2-3, is GAGVSQSPSNKVTEKGKDVELRCDPISGHTALYWYRQSLGQGLEFLIYFQGNSAPDKSGLPSDRFSAERTGGSVSTLTIQRTQQEDSAVYLCASSTDYATDTQYFGPGTRLTVL.

This clone occurred many times. The read stops 3 residues short of the end of the CDR3; the missing end is completed from the germline J gene. The genes are TRBV7-8 and TRBJ2-7; 8 nucleotides agree with TRBD1. This CDR3 spans 15 amino acids. V lost 5 bases and J lost 4; bases outside the gene matches: 10. Germline-derived CDR1 and CDR2 are SGHVS and FQNEAQ. CDR3 protein: CASSPQRTGGYEQYF. Incomplete CDR3 DNA: TGTGCCAGCAGCCCCCAGCGTACAGGGGGTTACGAG.

Regarding this clone: The CDR3 end lies 3 residues beyond the end of the read and is filled in from the germline J gene. The V and J genes are TRBV7-6 and TRBJ2-1, with 8 positions matching TRBD2. Germline assignment: CDR1 SGHVS and CDR2 FNYEAQ. The junction had 11 bases not matched to a gene; V was cut back by 4 bases and J by 6 bases. The length of the CDR3 is 16 residues. Partial CDR3 DNA: TGTGCCAGCAGCTCGATAGCGGGGACCTCTCTCAATGAG. This codes for CASSSIAGTSLNE. The entire CDR3 protein is CASSSIAGTSLNEQFF.

As to this clone: The read stops 3 residues short of the end of the CDR3; the missing end is completed from the germline J gene. The rearrangement uses TRBV7-6 and TRBJ1-2; 7 nucleotides agree with TRBD1. Germline-derived CDR1 and CDR2 are SGHVS and FNYEAQ. Trimming cost V 0 bases and J 6 bases; bases outside gene matches: 10. The CDR3 contains 16 residues. This CDR3 reads CASSLAGQALHHGYTF. CDR3 DNA, as far as it was read: TGTGCCAGCAGCTTAGCCGGACAGGCTTTACACCATGGC.

This clone was seen many times. The observed sequence ends 3 residues before the CDR3 terminus, with the missing tail filled in from the germline J gene. This chain connects TRBV18 to TRBJ2-1; 8 positions match TRBD2. CDR3 length: 16 amino acids. Germline V CDR1 and CDR2: KGHSH, LQKENI. With V trimmed by 6 bases and J by 9 bases, 16 bases remained unmatched. Here the CDR3 reads CASSLPGLAGPGEQFF. The sequenced CDR3 bases are TGTGCCAGCTCCCTCCCGGGGCTAGCGGGCCCTGGTGAG. Full variable domain (missing parts from reference TRBV18 and TRBJ2-1): NAGVMQNPRHLVRRRGQEARLRCSPMKGHSHVYWYRQLPEEGLKFMVYLQKENIIDESGMPKERFSAEFPKEGPSILRIQQVVRGDSAAYFCASSLPGLAGPGEQFFGPGTRLTVL.

Comment on this clone: The sequenced fragment ends 3 residues before the CDR3 boundary, so the rest is inferred from the germline J gene. The chain couples TRBV30 to TRBJ2-7; 8 nucleotides agree with TRBD1. V shed 8 bases and J 3 bases; nucleotides not matched to a gene: 15. Germline lookup yields CDR1 GTSNPN and CDR2 SVGIG (reference sequence). The CDR3 is made up of 15 amino acids. CDR3 region: CASSYTKGTGYEQYF. The sequenced part of the CDR3 DNA is TGTGCCAGTAGTTACACTAAGGGGACAGGCTACGAG.

Concerning this clone: The sequence runs out 3 residues before the end of the CDR3; the remainder is reconstructed from the germline J gene. The chain uses TRBV19 and TRBJ1-2; D is unresolved. Deletions cut 7 bases from V and 0 bases from J, with 6 bases between. There are 12 residues in the CDR3. Germline assignment: CDR1 LNHDA and CDR2 SQIVND (reference sequence). CDR3: CASKTTNYGYTF. CDR3 DNA (partial): TGTGCCAGTAAGACAACTAACTATGGC.

This clone occurred a few times. The read ends 3 residues early relative to the CDR3; the germline J gene fills the gap. V usage is TRBV6-2 or TRBV6-3 and J usage is TRBJ1-5; no clear D. CDR3 length: 16 amino acids. V was cut by 0 bases and J by 8 bases, with 17 bases left in between. Germline assignment: CDR1 MNHEY and CDR2 SVGEGT. CDR3: CASSYSRDSSKKPQHF. CDR3 bases read: TGTGCCAGCAGTTACTCGAGAGATAGTAGCAAGAAGCCC.

The table lists this clone with many counts. The read halts 3 residues ahead of the CDR3 end, with the missing end drawn from the germline J gene. The rearrangement links TRBV7-9 to TRBJ2-1, with D perhaps matching TRBD2 (5 bases). This CDR3 is 14 amino acids long. Germline loops: CDR1 SEHNR, CDR2 FQNEAQ (reference sequence). Trimming cost V 3 bases and J 9 bases, with 15 bases left between them. CDR3 bases read: TGTGCCAGCAGCTTGCCCTACACTAGTCCTGAG. This codes for CASSLPYTSPE. The entire CDR3 is CASSLPYTSPEQFF.

In this sample, this clone turned up many times. Read coverage stops 3 residues before the CDR3 terminus; the germline J gene supplies the remainder. The rearrangement links TRBV7-2 to TRBJ2-7, with 9 bases aligning to TRBD2. The CDR3 runs to 15 residues. V lost 3 bases to trimming and J lost 5 bases; unmatched junction nucleotides: 8. CDR1 SGHTA and CDR2 FQGNSA come from the germline V gene. CDR3 amino acids: CASSFLAGRYNEQYF. The part of the CDR3 DNA that was read is TGTGCCAGCAGCTTCCTAGCGGGACGTTATAACGAG.

In its sample, this clone was seen many times. One end of the junction varies from germline; a read error may be responsible. The read ends 3 residues shy of where the CDR3 ends; the end is completed using the germline J gene. The chain joins TRBV4-2 to TRBJ1-5, with 7 bases matching TRBD1. The CDR3 loop spans 14 amino acids. Germline CDR1 and CDR2: LGHNA and YNFKEQ. CDR3: CASSPDRSNQPQHF. The part of the CDR3 DNA that was read is TGCGCCAGCAGCCCGGACAGGAGCAATCAGCCC.

This clone was counted only a few times. The CDR3 end lies 3 residues beyond the end of the read and is filled in from the germline J gene. The chain links TRBV7-2 to TRBJ2-5, with D unresolved. Germline CDR1 is SGHTA and CDR2 is FQGNSA. This CDR3 has 13 amino acids. V lost 4 bases, J lost 5 bases, and 11 bases lay in between. The CDR3 bases that were read are TGTGCCAGCAGCTCGCAAAGGGCGGAGACC. Translated: CASSSQRAET. Given in full, the CDR3 is CASSSQRAETQYF.

Incomplete CDR3 DNA: TGTGCCAGCTCTGGGACAGCCTACGAG. Its protein is CASSGTAYE. The full-length CDR3 reads as CASSGTAYEQYF. The chain joins TRBV18 to TRBJ2-7, with 7 positions matching TRBD1. The observed sequence ends 3 residues before the CDR3 terminus, with the missing tail filled in from the germline J gene. V lost 6 bases, J lost 2 bases, and 1 base stayed unmatched. Germline loops: CDR1 KGHSH, CDR2 LQKENI. This CDR3 is 12 amino acids long.

This clone was seen a handful of times. Read sequence stops 3 residues before the CDR3 end, and the germline J gene provides the missing end. V usage is TRBV11-2 and J usage is TRBJ2-7, with D unresolved. V was trimmed by 7 bases and J by 5 bases, leaving 9 bases between them. The CDR3 has 11 residues. Germline V gene lookup returns CDR1 SGHAT and CDR2 FQNNGV. CDR3 bases read: TGTGCCAGCACCTTTTTAGACGAG. Translating gives CASTFLDE. The CDR3 as a whole reads CASTFLDEQYF.